This is a list of T cell receptor beta chains from one sample in a study of shared clonotypes between healthy human individuals. Generated by immunoSEQ multiplex PCR, the TCRdb table keeps only in-frame clones and is missing some. This table holds approximately 640,000 clones, about 90% found once. The sequenced sample was memory CD8+ T cells from PBMCs. These receptors were collected from a man between 18 and 29 years old in good health. Some clones in this sample may be carry-over from other donors' samples. Both conserved end residues are part of each CDR3. Each record gives: J gene, D gene, clone size, V gene, CDR3 protein, CDR3 DNA. The D gene is left open where the match is weak. Part of the rows lack a size; the others show once, few, many or a class for expanded clones.

TRBJ2-7	TRBD1	-	TRBV10-3	CAISESVYGQGIVYEQYF	TGTGCCATCAGTGAGTCGGTCTACGGACAGGGTATCGTATACGAGCAGTACTTC
TRBJ1-5	TRBD1	-	TRBV5-6	CASSLGAGGSNQPQHF	TGTGCCAGCAGCTTGGGGGCAGGGGGGAGCAATCAGCCCCAGCATTTT
TRBJ2-5	-	-	TRBV5-1	CASSPVQGPETQYF	TGCGCCAGCAGTCCGGTCCAGGGTCCGGAGACCCAGTACTTC
TRBJ2-1	-	-	TRBV5-1	CASSFSGSSYNEQFF	TGCGCCAGCAGCTTCTCAGGAAGCTCCTACAATGAGCAGTTCTTC
TRBJ2-2	-	-	TRBV6-6	CASSYPGQLNTGELFF	TGTGCCAGCAGTTACCCGGGACAACTGAACACCGGGGAGCTGTTTTTT
TRBJ2-7	TRBD2	-	TRBV10-1	CASSGTSGSYEQYF	TGCGCCAGCAGTGGGACTAGCGGCTCCTACGAGCAGTACTTC
TRBJ1-5	-	few	TRBV27	CASSFRGDSNQPQHF	TGTGCCAGCAGTTTTAGGGGGGATAGCAATCAGCCCCAGCATTTT
TRBJ1-2	TRBD1	-	TRBV19	CASSIGTGDGYTF	TGTGCCAGTAGTATCGGGACAGGGGATGGCTACACCTTC
TRBJ2-1	TRBD2	-	TRBV7-9	CASSSIVIGRAFNEQFF	TGTGCCAGCAGCTCCATAGTTATCGGGAGGGCCTTCAATGAGCAGTTCTTC
TRBJ2-7	-	once	TRBV14	CASSQAWALEQYF	TGTGCCAGCAGCCAAGCCTGGGCGCTAGAGCAGTACTTC
TRBJ2-7	TRBD2	-	TRBV14	CASSQVKAGGEQYF	TGTGCCAGCAGCCAAGTGAAGGCGGGAGGCGAGCAGTACTTC
TRBJ2-7	-	-	TRBV9	CASSLFPDSPGEQYF	TGTGCCAGCAGCCTTTTCCCGGACAGTCCAGGGGAGCAGTACTTC
TRBJ2-5	-	-	TRBV5-1	CASSLIEDLETQYF	TGCGCCAGCAGCTTGATCGAAGATCTGGAGACCCAGTACTTC
TRBJ1-1	-	-	TRBV6-5	CATTGGLNTEAFF	TGTGCCACTACTGGGGGGTTAAACACTGAAGCTTTCTTT
TRBJ2-1	-	-	TRBV27	CASTPAGSDEQFF	TGTGCCAGCACCCCAGCAGGGTCTGATGAGCAGTTCTTC
TRBJ2-5	TRBD2	-	TRBV4-1	CASSQPRSGGRETQYF	TGCGCCAGCAGCCAACCGCGGAGCGGGGGTAGGGAGACCCAGTACTTC
TRBJ2-4	-	-	TRBV5-1	CASSDTLAKNIQYF	TGCGCCAGCAGCGACACCTTAGCCAAAAACATTCAGTACTTC
TRBJ1-2	TRBD1	once	TRBV4-1	CASSQSPGQSYGYTF	TGCGCCAGCAGCCAATCCCCGGGACAGAGCTATGGCTACACCTTC
TRBJ2-2	-	-	TRBV15	CATSRDRRAYTGELFF	TGTGCCACCAGCAGAGATCGGAGGGCCTACACCGGGGAGCTGTTTTTT
TRBJ2-7	-	-	TRBV5-1	CASRPTLRYEQYF	TGCGCCAGCAGGCCTACCCTTCGCTACGAGCAGTACTTC
TRBJ2-7	-	-	TRBV7-9	CASSPGGRGRSYEQYF	TGTGCCAGCAGCCCCGGAGGTCGGGGTAGATCTTACGAGCAGTACTTC
TRBJ1-1	-	-	TRBV9	CASSRGDTEAFF	TGTGCCAGCAGCCGGGGGGACACTGAAGCTTTCTTT
TRBJ2-7	TRBD1	-	TRBV29-1	CSVAGADRGSYEQYF	TGCAGCGTTGCCGGAGCTGACAGGGGGTCCTACGAGCAGTACTTC
TRBJ2-7	TRBD2	-	TRBV18	CASSPSGSYEQYF	TGTGCCAGCTCACCGAGCGGGAGCTACGAGCAGTACTTC
TRBJ2-7	-	-	TRBV13	CASRSLGASYEQYF	TGTGCCAGCAGAAGCCTAGGGGCCTCCTACGAGCAGTACTTC
TRBJ2-1	-	-	TRBV25-1	CASSVVQSSYNEQFF	TGTGCCAGCAGTGTCGTCCAGAGCTCCTACAATGAGCAGTTCTTC
TRBJ1-1	-	-	TRBV10-3	CAIRSIMNTEAFF	TGTGCCATCAGATCAATCATGAACACTGAAGCTTTCTTT
TRBJ2-6	-	once	TRBV7-9	CASSLPRGAGANVLTF	TGTGCCAGCAGCCTACCGAGGGGGGCTGGGGCCAACGTCCTGACTTTC
TRBJ2-7	-	-	TRBV6-6	CASRDYEQYF	TGTGCCAGCAGGGACTACGAGCAGTACTTC
TRBJ2-1	-	-	TRBV30	CAWSVRGGRSYNEQFF	TGTGCCTGGAGTGTACGGGGCGGGCGCTCCTACAATGAGCAGTTCTTC
TRBJ1-3	-	-	TRBV28	CASSSRDISGNTIYF	TGTGCCAGCAGTTCACGAGACATCTCTGGAAACACCATATATTTT
TRBJ2-1	-	-	TRBV7-9	CASSLITSKRNEQFF	TGTGCCAGCAGCTTGATAACTAGCAAGAGAAATGAGCAGTTCTTC
TRBJ2-4	-	-	TRBV7-9	CASSPRTEKVSSAKNIQYF	TGTGCCAGCAGCCCCAGGACAGAAAAGGTTTCTTCAGCCAAAAACATTCAGTACTTC
TRBJ2-7	-	-	TRBV9	CASSVDPRGVYEQYF	TGTGCCAGCAGCGTAGATCCCCGGGGTGTCTACGAGCAGTACTTC
TRBJ1-5	TRBD1	few	TRBV2	CASSEGQSYSNQPQHF	TGTGCCAGCAGTGAGGGACAGTCTTATAGCAATCAGCCCCAGCATTTT